This record concerns one T cell receptor (beta chain) sequence. Its antigen remains unidentified. Other DNA sequences within the sample encode an identical CDR3. The entry originates in a study of shared clonotypes between healthy human individuals. The run depth of the assay was deep. Using immunoSEQ multiplex PCR, the repertoire was profiled, and TCRdb retains in-frame clones only, with some absent. This sample has some 1,400,000 clones; roughly 97% occur once, and the top ten carry more than 0.9%. General study results and limits: Incomplete sequencing of sorted subsets was indicated by rarefaction despite large depth.

The receptor's source is a man aged 25-45 years in good health. The sequenced sample was naive CD4+ T cells sorted from blood. The subset here: CD45RA+ positively selected.

CDR3 in amino acids: CASSFGQGAYNEQFF. DNA of the CDR3: TGTGCCAGCAGCTTCGGGCAGGGGGCATACAATGAGCAGTTCTTC. J is TRBJ2-1 and V is TRBV7-2, with 8 positions matching TRBD1. Germline values: CDR1 SGHTA, CDR2 FQGNSA. The CDR3 is made up of 15 amino acids. V lost 3 bases to trimming and J lost 4 bases; unmatched junction nucleotides: 5.